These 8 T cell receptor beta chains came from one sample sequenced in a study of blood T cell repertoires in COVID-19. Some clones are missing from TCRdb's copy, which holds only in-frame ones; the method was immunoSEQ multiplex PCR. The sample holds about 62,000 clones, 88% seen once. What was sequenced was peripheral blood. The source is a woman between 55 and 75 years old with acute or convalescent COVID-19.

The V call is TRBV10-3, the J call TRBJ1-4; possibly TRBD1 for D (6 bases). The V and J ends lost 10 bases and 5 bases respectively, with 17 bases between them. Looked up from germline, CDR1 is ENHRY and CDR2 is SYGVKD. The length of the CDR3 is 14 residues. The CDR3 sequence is CATSTAQGNEKLFF. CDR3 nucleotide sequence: TGTGCCACCTCAACAGCACAGGGAAATGAAAAACTGTTTTTT.

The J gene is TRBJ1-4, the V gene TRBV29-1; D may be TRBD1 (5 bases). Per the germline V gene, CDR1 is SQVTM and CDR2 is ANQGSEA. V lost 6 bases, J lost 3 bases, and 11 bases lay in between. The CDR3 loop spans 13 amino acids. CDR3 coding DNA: TGCAGCGTACGGGGGGTCGCTAATGAAAAACTGTTTTTT. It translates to CSVRGVANEKLFF.

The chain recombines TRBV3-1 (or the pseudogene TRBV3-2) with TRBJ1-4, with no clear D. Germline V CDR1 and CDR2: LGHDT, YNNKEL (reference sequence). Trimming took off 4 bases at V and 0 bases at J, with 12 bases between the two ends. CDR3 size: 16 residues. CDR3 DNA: TGTGCCAGCAGCCTCTCGGTATCCCCAACTAATGAAAAACTGTTTTTT. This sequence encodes CASSLSVSPTNEKLFF.

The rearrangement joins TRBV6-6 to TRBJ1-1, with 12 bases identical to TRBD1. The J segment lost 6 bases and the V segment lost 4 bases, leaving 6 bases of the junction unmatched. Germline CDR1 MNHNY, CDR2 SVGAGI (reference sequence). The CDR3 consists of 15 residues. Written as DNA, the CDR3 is TGTGCCAGCAGTTTTTCCGGGACAGGGGGCCCTGAAGCTTTCTTT. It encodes CASSFSGTGGPEAFF.

The CDR3 sequence: CASSFEGAGDTQYF. The CDR3 bases are TGTGCCAGCAGTTTCGAGGGGGCTGGAGATACGCAGTATTTT. V and J are TRBV27 and TRBJ2-3, with TRBD1 matching over 7 bases. The CDR3 is 14 amino acids. Unmatched junction bases numbered 5, after V lost 3 bases and J lost 5 bases. Germline assignment: CDR1 MNHEY and CDR2 SMNVEV (reference sequence).

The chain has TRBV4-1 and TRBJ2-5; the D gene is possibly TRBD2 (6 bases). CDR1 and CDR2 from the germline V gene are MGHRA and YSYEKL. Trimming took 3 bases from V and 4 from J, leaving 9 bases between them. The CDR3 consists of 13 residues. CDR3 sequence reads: CASSQWRGETQYF. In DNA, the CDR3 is TGCGCCAGCAGCCAGTGGCGGGGAGAGACCCAGTACTTC.

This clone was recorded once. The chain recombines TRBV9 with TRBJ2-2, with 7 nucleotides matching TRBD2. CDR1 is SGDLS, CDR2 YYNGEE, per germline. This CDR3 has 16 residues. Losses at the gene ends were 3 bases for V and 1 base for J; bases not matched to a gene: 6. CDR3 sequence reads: CASSDPPGGNTGELFF. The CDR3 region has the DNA TGTGCCAGCAGCGATCCCCCGGGAGGGAACACCGGGGAGCTGTTTTTT.

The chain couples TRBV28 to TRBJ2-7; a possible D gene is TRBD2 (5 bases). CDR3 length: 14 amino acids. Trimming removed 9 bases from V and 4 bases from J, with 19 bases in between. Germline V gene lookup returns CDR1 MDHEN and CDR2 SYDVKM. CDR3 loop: CASSPPGVRYEQYV. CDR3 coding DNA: TGTGCCAGTAGTCCCCCCGGGGTAAGGTACGAGCAGTACGTC.